These 13 T cell receptor beta chains were sequenced from one sample in a study of monozygotic twins with inflammatory bowel disease (dated by TCRdb to between 2018 and 2021). Libraries were made using 5' RACE. This sample was sequenced with an Illumina HiSeq 2500. TCRdb reprocessed the reads and lists each CDR3 protein sequence as a single entry, with no DNA. This sample's records show about 99,000 distinct CDR3 sequences. The ten top clones hold less than 2% of the sample. Sequencing used blood. The receptor set was obtained from a human donor with ulcerative colitis or Crohn's disease, or a healthy co-twin of an affected twin (not recorded which).

This rearrangement joins TRBV5-1 to TRBJ1-2; TCRdb indicates TRBD1, and absent DNA this call remains unverified. The length of the CDR3 is 14 residues. The germline V gene has CDR1 SGHRS and CDR2 YFSETQ. The CDR3 sequence: CASSLEQGGYGYIF.

The V call is TRBV9, the J call TRBJ2-1. This CDR3 is 13 amino acids long. CDR1 and CDR2 from the germline V gene are SGDLS and YYNGEE. The CDR3 is CASSVVSNNEQFF.

The chain is built from TRBV28 and TRBJ1-5. Per the germline V gene, CDR1 is MDHEN and CDR2 is SYDVKM. The CDR3 totals 13 residues. CDR3: CASSFSGEQPQHF.

The rearrangement uses TRBV6-2 or TRBV6-3 and TRBJ2-7. In germline, CDR1 is MNHEY, CDR2 SVGEGT. The CDR3 length is 12 residues. CDR3: CASSYVHYEQYF.

The chain employs TRBV10-3 and TRBJ2-6. Looked up from germline, CDR1 is ENHRY and CDR2 is SYGVKD. The CDR3 has 15 amino acids. CDR3 in amino acids: CAISESFSGANVLTF.

The CDR3: CSARDRDGNQPQHF. The chain links TRBV20-1 to TRBJ1-5; the D call from TCRdb, TRBD1, cannot be confirmed without DNA. Germline CDR1 DFQATT, CDR2 SNEGSKA (reference sequence). The CDR3 sequence is 14 residues long.

The chain has TRBV20-1 and TRBJ1-6; TCRdb indicates TRBD1, and absent DNA this call remains unverified. In germline, CDR1 is DFQATT, CDR2 SNEGSKA (reference sequence). The CDR3 is made up of 16 amino acids. The CDR3 protein is CSAEPDRDVRNSPLHF.

The chain uses TRBV28 and TRBJ2-2; TCRdb's assignment of TRBD2 cannot be checked, as there is no DNA. The germline gives CDR1 MDHEN, CDR2 SYDVKM. The CDR3 covers 16 residues. CDR3: CASSRASGTTGGELFF.

J is TRBJ2-7 and V is TRBV5-1. CDR3 length equals 12 residues. Germline V gene data show CDR1 as SGHRS and CDR2 as YFSETQ. The CDR3: CASSTGAGEQYF.

The chain recombines TRBV9 with TRBJ2-2. The CDR3 totals 12 residues. CDR1 and CDR2 (germline): SGDLS, YYNGEE. The CDR3 sequence: CASSVLAGELFF.

The rearrangement uses TRBV7-3 and TRBJ2-2; the D gene TCRdb calls, TRBD2, cannot be checked with no DNA. The CDR3 loop spans 18 amino acids. Germline V lookup: CDR1 SGHTA, CDR2 FQGTGA. Here the CDR3 reads CASSSYPAGGPGTGELFF.

The chain is built from TRBV7-9 and TRBJ2-5. There are 13 residues in the CDR3. Germline values: CDR1 SEHNR, CDR2 FQNEAQ (reference sequence). The CDR3 sequence: CASRVDPQETQYF.

The chain has TRBV7-2 and TRBJ2-7. The CDR3 extends over 13 amino acids. The germline V gene has CDR1 SGHTA and CDR2 FQGNSA. CDR3 residues: CASSLRQFYEQYF.